This paragraph reports one TCR beta chain. The antigen remains undetermined. Cycle 7 day 1, cycle 4 day 1, and baseline were the timepoints at which blood was sampled. The sample is drawn from a study of OX40 agonist ivuxolimab in advanced cancers. About the study: People in dose escalation had one of these cancers: hepatocellular carcinoma, melanoma, renal cell or head and neck cancer. Aged roughly 23 to 80 with a mean of roughly 63 years, they were around 83% male. The study, taken as a whole, reports: At 0.1 to 3.0 mg/kg, CD4+ and CD8+ blood T cells expanded clonally by week 6.

Repertoires were generated with immunoSEQ multiplex PCR, while TCRdb's copy carries only in-frame clones and drops some. The top ten hold approximately 10% of the sample, which has 70,000 to 85,000 clones, nearly 95% seen once. The CDR3 extends over 16 amino acids. The germline gives CDR1 SGDLS, CDR2 YYNGEE. V was clipped by 3 bases and J by 2 bases, with 17 bases between them. The material sequenced was CD4+ or CD8+ T cells sorted from blood, taken in a trial of the OX40 agonist ivuxolimab. This receptor was obtained from an adult with an advanced solid tumor such as melanoma, head and neck, liver or kidney cancer. This chain connects TRBV9 to TRBJ1-2; the D is unclear. The chain's CDR3 is CASSATDRSKNYGYTF. In DNA form, the CDR3 reads TGTGCCAGCAGCGCAACCGACCGCTCCAAGAACTATGGCTACACCTTC.